What follows are 17 T cell receptor beta chains derived from one specimen sequenced in a study of blood T cell repertoires in COVID-19. Assay used: immunoSEQ multiplex PCR; TCRdb lists only in-frame clones, some missing. This table has approximately 35,000 clones, more than 75% appearing once. The sequenced material came from peripheral blood. The receptors were gathered from a human donor in a cohort sampled during active COVID-19.

This clone was seen only once. V usage is TRBV7-2 and J usage is TRBJ2-1; D may be TRBD1 (6 bases). Trimming took 3 bases from V and 5 from J, leaving 11 bases between them. The germline V gene has CDR1 SGHTA and CDR2 FQGNSA. The CDR3 is 14 residues long. For the CDR3, the DNA is TGTGCCAGCAGCTTCGAACAGGGTCACAATGAGCAGTTCTTC. Encoded protein: CASSFEQGHNEQFF. The full variable domain, rest sourced from reference TRBV7-2 and TRBJ2-1, is GAGVSQSPSNKVTEKGKDVELRCDPISGHTALYWYRQSLGQGLEFLIYFQGNSAPDKSGLPSDRFSAERTGGSVSTLTIQRTQQEDSAVYLCASSFEQGHNEQFFGPGTRLTVL.

The chain couples TRBV19 to TRBJ1-3; D may be TRBD1 (5 bases). CDR1 and CDR2 (germline): LNHDA, SQIVND (reference sequence). V was clipped by 7 bases and J by 0 bases, with 10 bases between them. The CDR3 consists of 14 residues. The CDR3 loop is CASMRTTSGNTIYF. The CDR3 DNA is TGTGCCAGTATGAGGACAACCTCTGGAAACACCATATATTTT.

The chain carries TRBV7-2 and TRBJ2-5, with D possibly being TRBD2 (5 bases). CDR1 and CDR2 (germline): SGHTA, FQGNSA. This CDR3 has 14 amino acids. The V and J ends lost 0 bases and 5 bases respectively, with 10 bases between them. CDR3 region: CASSLAARRETQYF. CDR3 coding DNA: TGTGCCAGCAGCTTAGCTGCCAGGAGGGAGACCCAGTACTTC.

The J gene is TRBJ2-1, the V gene TRBV28; TRBD1 matches at 7 bases. The CDR3 sequence is 14 residues long. Trimming removed 6 bases from V and 8 bases from J; junction bases left unmatched: 10. The V gene's germline CDR1 is MDHEN and CDR2 SYDVKM. The CDR3 coding sequence is TGTGCCAGCAGCCAGGGGGACGGGCGGGATGAGCAGTTCTTC. Residues: CASSQGDGRDEQFF.

In DNA form, the CDR3 reads TGCGCCACCACTACAGGGAACTCTGGGGCCAACGTCCTGACTTTC. This sequence encodes CATTTGNSGANVLTF. The gene calls are TRBV5-1 and TRBJ2-6; a weak D match, TRBD1 (6 bases). V was clipped by 9 bases and J by 0 bases, with 13 bases between them. Per the germline V gene, CDR1 is SGHRS and CDR2 is YFSETQ. The CDR3 runs to 15 residues.

This clone was seen once. The rearrangement links TRBV23-1 to TRBJ2-7; 7 bases match TRBD2. TRBV23-1 is recorded as an ORF, its role being uncertain. The CDR3 runs to 16 residues. Trimming cost V 2 bases and J 2 bases; bases outside gene matches: 9. DNA of the CDR3: TGCGCCAGCAGTCAAATCCCGGCAGGGACTACCTACGAGCAGTACTTC. Its protein is CASSQIPAGTTYEQYF.

This clone was picked up a small number of times. V and J are TRBV10-3 and TRBJ1-2; D is uncertain. Trimming left V 2 bases short and J 6 bases short, with 10 bases between. The CDR3 is made up of 13 amino acids. Germline V gene data show CDR1 as ENHRY and CDR2 as SYGVKD. The CDR3 nucleotides are TGTGCCATCAGTGAGAGTACAGTGAATGGCTACACCTTC. Protein: CAISESTVNGYTF.

The rearrangement joins TRBV2 to TRBJ2-2; the D gene is possibly TRBD2 (5 bases). Trimming pared 2 bases from V and 6 bases from J, leaving 10 bases between. Per germline, CDR1 SNHLY and CDR2 FYNNEI. This CDR3 has 14 residues. This chain's CDR3 is CASSERRGAGELFF. The CDR3 DNA reads TGTGCCAGCAGTGAAAGACGGGGTGCCGGGGAGCTGTTTTTT.

The V call is TRBV9, the J call TRBJ2-7; 10 bases map to TRBD1. Germline CDR1 and CDR2: SGDLS and YYNGEE. Germline trimming cut 4 bases from V and 3 bases from J; bases unmatched to any gene: 7. The CDR3 is 15 residues long. For the CDR3, the DNA is TGTGCCAGCAGCCCCGGTGGGACAGGGGTCTACGAGCAGTACTTC. Its translation: CASSPGGTGVYEQYF. The full variable domain, its missing parts supplied by reference TRBV9 and TRBJ2-7, is DSGVTQTPKHLITATGQRVTLRCSPRSGDLSVYWYQQSLDQGLQFLIQYYNGEERAKGNILERFSAQQFPDLHSELNLSSLELGDSALYFCASSPGGTGVYEQYFGPGTRLTVT.

The V gene is TRBV19, the J gene TRBJ1-6, with 7 bases that match TRBD1. CDR3 length: 13 amino acids. CDR1 LNHDA and CDR2 SQIVND come from the germline V gene (reference sequence). V lost 10 bases and J lost 5; bases outside the gene matches: 5. CDR3 residues: CATGQAHNSPLHF. The CDR3 DNA reads TGTGCCACCGGACAGGCTCATAATTCACCCCTCCACTTT.

This chain links TRBV4-1 with TRBJ1-3; 7 bases are a match to TRBD1. Germline V gene sequence: CDR1 MGHRA, CDR2 YSYEKL. The CDR3 extends over 16 amino acids. V was clipped by 2 bases and J by 0 bases; unmatched bases: 4. The CDR3: CASSQRRQGSGNTIYF. The CDR3 DNA sequence: TGCGCCAGCAGCCAAAGACGACAGGGCTCTGGAAACACCATATATTTT.

The chain combines TRBV18 with TRBJ1-3; 8 nucleotides line up with TRBD1. The V gene end was trimmed by 3 bases and the J gene end by 2 bases; junction bases not matched to a gene: 3. Germline CDR1 is KGHSH and CDR2 is LQKENI. This CDR3 has 15 residues. CDR3 protein: CASSPTGEAGNTIYF. The CDR3, as DNA: TGTGCCAGCTCACCGACAGGGGAAGCTGGAAACACCATATATTTT.

As DNA, the CDR3 is TGTGCCAGCATGGGACAGGGGATGAACACTGAAGCTTTCTTT. Its translation: CASMGQGMNTEAFF. V gene TRBV3-1 (or the pseudogene TRBV3-2) combines with J gene TRBJ1-1; TRBD1 matches at 10 bases. CDR3 length: 14 residues. V was pared by 7 bases and J by 0 bases, with 2 bases of the junction left unmatched. Per the germline V gene, CDR1 is LGHDT and CDR2 is YNNKEL (reference sequence).

The V and J genes are TRBV6-9 and TRBJ2-5, with 8 positions matching TRBD2. With V trimmed by 6 bases and J by 4 bases, 13 bases remained unmatched. This CDR3 is 16 amino acids long. CDR1 is MNHGY, CDR2 SVAAGI, per germline. The CDR3 DNA reads TGTGCCAGCAGGTATAGCGAAGCGGGGGCGGGAGAGACCCAGTACTTC. It specifies CASRYSEAGAGETQYF.

V and J are TRBV6-1 and TRBJ1-5; no clear D. Trimming removed 3 bases at V and 0 bases at J, with 15 bases between. CDR3 length: 17 amino acids. Looked up from germline, CDR1 is MNHNS and CDR2 is SASEGT. The CDR3 DNA reads TGTGCCAGCAGTGAGAGGCGGGGTACCCTTAGCAATCAGCCCCAGCATTTT. Its protein product is CASSERRGTLSNQPQHF.

The chain couples TRBV7-9 to TRBJ1-2; no clear D gene. The V end lost 9 bases, the J end lost 2 bases, and 16 bases lay between the germline ends. CDR1 and CDR2 from the germline V gene are SEHNR and FQNEAQ (reference sequence). The CDR3 is 14 amino acids. This chain's CDR3 is CASKKSGQNYGYTF. CDR3 bases: TGTGCCAGTAAAAAAAGCGGGCAGAACTATGGCTACACCTTC.

This sequence joins TRBV28 and TRBJ1-5, with 7 nucleotides matching TRBD1. Germline CDR1 is MDHEN and CDR2 is SYDVKM. This CDR3 region has 13 residues. V lost 4 bases to trimming and J lost 5 bases; unmatched junction nucleotides: 2. CDR3 sequence: CASSSGGHQPQHF. DNA for the CDR3: TGTGCCAGCAGTTCAGGGGGGCATCAGCCCCAGCATTTT.